Presented here are 13 T cell receptor beta chains from one specimen sequenced in a study of cytomegalovirus exposure and HLA in healthy donors. Primers included in the PCR were 60 Vbeta and 13 Jbeta primers. The protocol was immunoSEQ multiplex PCR, while the TCRdb copy is restricted to in-frame clones and leaves out a portion. The sample lists about 190,000 clones; over 80% were seen once. Sequenced input: PBMCs. Receptors originate from a man aged 35-49 years in good health and CMV-seropositive.

The chain joins TRBV28 to TRBJ2-7; the match to TRBD2 covers 10 bases. Per germline, CDR1 MDHEN and CDR2 SYDVKM. This CDR3 contains 15 residues. J gave up 0 bases and V 3 bases, and 2 bases lay outside the gene matches. The CDR3 loop reads CASSFRTSGSYEQYF. The CDR3 bases are TGTGCCAGCAGTTTTCGGACTAGCGGCTCCTACGAGCAGTACTTC. The complete variable domain, with remaining parts taken from reference TRBV28 and TRBJ2-7, reads DVKVTQSSRYLVKRTGEKVFLECVQDMDHENMFWYRQDPGLGLRLIYFSYDVKMKEKGDIPEGYSVSREKKERFSLILESASTNQTSMYLCASSFRTSGSYEQYFGPGTRLTVT.

With regard to this clone: The sample carries other DNA sequences with the same CDR3. The chain couples TRBV18 to TRBJ1-2; 9 nucleotides align to TRBD1. Germline loops: CDR1 KGHSH, CDR2 LQKENI. V lost 4 bases and J lost 3; bases outside the gene matches: 0. This CDR3 comprises 13 residues. The CDR3 nucleotides are TGTGCCAGCTCACGGACAGGGGACTATGGCTACACCTTC. Protein product: CASSRTGDYGYTF.

The chain links TRBV4-3 to TRBJ2-3; no clear D gene. Germline loops: CDR1 LGHNA, CDR2 YSLEER. CDR3 size: 12 residues. Trimming stripped 1 base from V and 4 bases from J, with 3 bases between. The CDR3 nucleotides are TGCGCCAGCAGCCAAGCGGCAGATACGCAGTATTTT. Protein product: CASSQAADTQYF.

The chain links TRBV7-2 to TRBJ2-1; D is ambiguous. Trimming took 2 bases from V and 6 from J, leaving 14 bases between them. CDR1 is SGHTA and CDR2 is FQGNSA in the germline V gene. CDR3 length: 15 residues. This CDR3 reads CASSLIPAVSNEQFF. As DNA, the CDR3 is TGTGCCAGCAGCTTAATCCCTGCAGTTTCCAATGAGCAGTTCTTC.

The chain couples TRBV28 to TRBJ1-4, with D uncertain. Germline CDR1 MDHEN, CDR2 SYDVKM. CDR3 length: 12 amino acids. Trimming took off 8 bases at V and 0 bases at J, with 4 bases between the two ends. The CDR3 here is CASHATNEKLFF. DNA of the CDR3: TGTGCCAGCCATGCAACTAATGAAAAACTGTTTTTT.

This chain links TRBV6-1 with TRBJ2-5; 10 nucleotides align to TRBD1. This CDR3 has 15 residues. Germline V gene lookup returns CDR1 MNHNS and CDR2 SASEGT. The junction had 8 bases not matched to a gene; V was cut back by 4 bases and J by 6 bases. CDR3 sequence reads: CASSVKRQGAKTQYF. For the CDR3, the DNA is TGTGCCAGCAGTGTAAAGCGACAGGGGGCGAAGACCCAGTACTTC.

This chain links TRBV10-2 with TRBJ2-2, with 7 bases lining up with TRBD1. Germline trimming cut 9 bases from V and 5 bases from J; bases unmatched to any gene: 6. The CDR3 is 13 amino acids. Per the germline V gene, CDR1 is WSHSY and CDR2 is SAAADI. This chain's CDR3 is CARGQTKTGELFF. The DNA for the CDR3 is TGCGCCAGGGGACAGACTAAGACCGGGGAGCTGTTTTTT.

The CDR3 region is CASSVLTGYSNQPQHF. CDR3 nucleotide sequence: TGTGCCAGCAGTGTTCTAACAGGGTATAGCAATCAGCCCCAGCATTTT. V is TRBV2 and J is TRBJ1-5; TRBD1 is a possible D gene (6 bases). The CDR3 contains 16 residues. Trimming took 4 bases from V and 0 from J, leaving 13 bases between them. Germline V gene data show CDR1 as SNHLY and CDR2 as FYNNEI.

The chain has TRBV7-2 and TRBJ1-6, with D perhaps TRBD1 (5 bases). V was clipped by 2 bases and J by 8 bases, with 13 bases between them. The germline V gene has CDR1 SGHTA and CDR2 FQGNSA. The CDR3 runs 15 residues. The CDR3 here is CASSLRQGEYSPLHF. The CDR3 DNA follows: TGTGCCAGCAGCTTACGTCAGGGCGAGTATTCACCCCTCCACTTT.

For the CDR3, the DNA is TGTGCCAGCAGTTACACTGTCAGGCAGTATGGCTACACCTTC. Translation: CASSYTVRQYGYTF. The chain employs TRBV6-5 and TRBJ1-2; no clear D. The germline gives CDR1 MNHEY, CDR2 SVGAGI. Trimming removed 2 bases from V and 5 bases from J, with 12 bases in between. The CDR3 is made up of 14 amino acids.

The V gene is TRBV28, the J gene TRBJ2-7; D is perhaps TRBD2 (6 bases). In germline, CDR1 is MDHEN, CDR2 SYDVKM. Trimming stripped 6 bases from V and 3 bases from J, with 15 bases between. This CDR3 region has 14 residues. The CDR3 DNA reads as TGTGCCAGCAGCCCACGACTAGTGGTCTACGAGCAGTACTTC. This codes for CASSPRLVVYEQYF.

The rearrangement joins TRBV6-6 to TRBJ2-6; D is uncertain. The V gene lost 2 bases and the J gene lost 7 bases, with 12 bases spanning the gap. The CDR3 is made up of 15 amino acids. Germline V CDR1 and CDR2: MNHNY, SVGAGI (reference sequence). CDR3 sequence (DNA): TGTGCCAGCAGTTACACCTCTCTGGGCGCCAACGTCCTGACTTTC. As protein: CASSYTSLGANVLTF.

The chain has TRBV18 and TRBJ2-3, with 12 bases that match TRBD2. The germline gives CDR1 KGHSH, CDR2 LQKENI. The CDR3 covers 17 residues. Trimming at V came to 3 bases and at J to 1 base, leaving 5 bases not matched to a gene. The CDR3 spells CASSPLAGGWGTDTQYF. In DNA form, the CDR3 reads TGTGCCAGCTCACCCCTAGCGGGGGGGTGGGGCACAGATACGCAGTATTTT.